Presented here are 30 T cell receptor beta chains from one specimen sequenced in a study of CD8 T cells in ankylosing spondylitis. Using its own MiXCR run on the 5' RACE reads, TCRdb lists one record per CDR3 protein. This sample has about 240,000 distinct CDR3 sequences, with 20% to 30% found just once. The sample consisted of blood, either unsorted or a sorted T cell fraction (not recorded which). The origin of the receptors is a male donor with ankylosing spondylitis or in good health (not recorded which).

The chain uses TRBV25-1 and TRBJ2-1, with 8 positions matching TRBD1. The CDR3 runs 12 residues. CDR1 is MGHDK and CDR2 is SYGVNS in the germline V gene. The J segment lost 8 bases and the V segment lost 6 bases, leaving 3 bases of the junction unmatched. DNA for the CDR3: TGTGCCAGCAGGTCAGGGGGCGATGAGCAGTTCTTC. Translating gives CASRSGGDEQFF.

The table lists this clonotype with a few counts. The gene calls are TRBV20-1 and TRBJ1-1, with D unresolved. Trimming removed 5 bases at V and 1 base at J, with 8 bases between. CDR3 size: 12 residues. CDR1 and CDR2 (germline): DFQATT, SNEGSKA (reference sequence). The CDR3 reads CSAHYRNTEAFF. The CDR3 DNA reads as TGCAGTGCTCATTACAGGAACACTGAAGCTTTCTTT.

The gene calls are TRBV30 and TRBJ2-5, with TRBD2 matching over 14 bases. V lost 3 bases, J lost 5 bases, and 5 bases stayed unmatched. Germline V gene sequence: CDR1 GTSNPN, CDR2 SVGIG (reference sequence). The CDR3 is 15 residues long. The CDR3 nucleotides are TGTGCCTGGAGCCGACTAGCGGGGGGGCGCGAGACCCAGTACTTC. As protein: CAWSRLAGGRETQYF.

The chain is built from TRBV18 and TRBJ2-3; TRBD1 agrees at 10 bases. This CDR3 spans 15 amino acids. Germline values: CDR1 KGHSH, CDR2 LQKENI. The V gene end was trimmed by 6 bases and the J gene end by 2 bases; junction bases not matched to a gene: 5. CDR3 nucleotides: TGTGCCAGCTCGCCCGGGACAGGGGACACAGATACGCAGTATTTT. Translation gives CASSPGTGDTDTQYF.

The V call is TRBV20-1, the J call TRBJ2-3; 9 nucleotides line up with TRBD1. The junction had 4 bases not matched to a gene; V was cut back by 4 bases and J by 2 bases. Germline V gives CDR1 DFQATT, CDR2 SNEGSKA (reference sequence). The CDR3 is made up of 14 amino acids. CDR3 protein: CSATTGGPTDTQYF. Written as DNA, the CDR3 is TGCAGTGCTACGACAGGGGGTCCCACAGATACGCAGTATTTT.

This clonotype was seen at least ten times. The chain uses TRBV29-1 and TRBJ2-1, with D perhaps matching TRBD2 (5 bases). The CDR3 has 13 residues. CDR1 and CDR2 (germline): SQVTM, ANQGSEA. The V and J ends lost 5 bases and 2 bases respectively, with 10 bases between them. CDR3 residues: CSVLPGTYNEQFF. CDR3 nucleotide sequence: TGCAGCGTTCTGCCGGGGACCTACAATGAGCAGTTCTTC.

This clonotype was seen many times. CDR3 amino acids: CASSLVGTSKQETQYF. CDR3 nucleotides: TGTGCCAGCAGTTTAGTAGGGACTAGTAAGCAAGAGACCCAGTACTTC. The genes are TRBV12-3 or TRBV12-4 and TRBJ2-5, with TRBD2 matching over 8 bases. The CDR3 consists of 16 residues. V trimming: 1 base; J trimming: 2 bases; junction bases outside the gene matches: 6.

DNA for the CDR3: TGCAGCGTTGAAGAGTGGCAGGGCGTGGATGAGCAGTTCTTC. It specifies CSVEEWQGVDEQFF. The chain combines TRBV29-1 with TRBJ2-1; a possible D gene is TRBD1 (5 bases). This CDR3 contains 14 residues. V gave up 0 bases and J gave up 8 bases, with 14 bases separating them. Germline V CDR1 and CDR2: SQVTM, ANQGSEA.

This clonotype was counted at least ten times. This chain joins TRBV28 and TRBJ2-1; TRBD2 agrees at 12 bases. Germline assignment: CDR1 MDHEN and CDR2 SYDVKM. Trimming cost V 5 bases and J 7 bases; bases outside gene matches: 9. The CDR3 length is 16 residues. The CDR3 DNA reads as TGTGCCAGCAGTATCCCCTCTAGCGGGGGGGATAATGAGCAGTTCTTC. This translates into CASSIPSSGGDNEQFF.

The CDR3 nucleotides are TGTGCCAGCGGCCCAGGACTCCTCTACGAGCAGTACTTC. Its protein product is CASGPGLLYEQYF. The chain links TRBV5-5 to TRBJ2-7; D possibly corresponds to TRBD2 (5 bases). The germline V gene encodes CDR1 SGHKS and CDR2 YYEKEE (reference sequence). The CDR3 has 13 residues. V gave up 7 bases and J gave up 3 bases, with 14 bases separating them.

The rearrangement joins TRBV20-1 to TRBJ1-4, with a weak D call TRBD1 (6 bases). Germline-derived CDR1 and CDR2 are DFQATT and SNEGSKA (reference sequence). The CDR3 is 14 residues long. The germline V and J ends were trimmed by 3 bases and 7 bases, with 15 bases remaining between them. CDR3 DNA: TGCAGTGCTAGGGTATCAGGGGCTGGTGAAAAACTGTTTTTT. The encoded protein is CSARVSGAGEKLFF.

This clonotype showed up just a few times. The chain uses TRBV20-1 and TRBJ2-5, with D unresolved. The CDR3 length is 14 residues. Trimming shortened V by 0 bases and J by 4 bases, and 12 bases separated the two germline ends. In germline, CDR1 is DFQATT, CDR2 SNEGSKA (reference sequence). In DNA form, the CDR3 reads TGCAGTGCTAGAGATCTCGGACGCCTAGAGACCCAGTACTTC. This gives the protein CSARDLGRLETQYF.

The chain recombines TRBV20-1 with TRBJ2-5, with 12 nucleotides matching TRBD2. From germline, CDR1 is DFQATT and CDR2 SNEGSKA (reference sequence). The junction had 6 bases not matched to a gene; V was cut back by 3 bases and J by 7 bases. CDR3 length: 14 residues. CDR3 sequence: CSARRTSGDGTQYF. DNA of the CDR3: TGCAGTGCTAGGCGGACTAGCGGGGACGGGACCCAGTACTTC.

This clonotype was counted between two and nine times. The chain combines TRBV29-1 with TRBJ2-3; TRBD2 might be the D (6 bases). The CDR3 is 13 amino acids. Per the germline V gene, CDR1 is SQVTM and CDR2 is ANQGSEA. Trimming stripped 7 bases from V and 4 bases from J, with 15 bases between. CDR3 sequence (DNA): TGCAGCGGCGGGAACTTGATCGCAGATACGCAGTATTTT. Its translation is CSGGNLIADTQYF.

The chain employs TRBV12-3 or TRBV12-4 and TRBJ2-6; D remains unclear. This CDR3 is built from 15 residues. The V end lost 1 base, the J end lost 2 bases, and 6 bases lay between the germline ends. Written as DNA, the CDR3 is TGTGCCAGCAGTTTAGGGTGGGCTGGGGCCAACGTCCTGACTTTC. This sequence encodes CASSLGWAGANVLTF.

The V call is TRBV12-3 or TRBV12-4, the J call TRBJ2-7; D possibly corresponds to TRBD1 (6 bases). V was trimmed by 6 bases and J by 2 bases, leaving 17 bases between them. This CDR3 region has 15 residues. The CDR3 DNA reads as TGTGCCAGCAGGATGACCGGGACACTTACCTACGAGCAGTACTTC. Amino acids: CASRMTGTLTYEQYF.

A note on this clonotype: A much bigger clone sits one base away, suggesting this may be a read error. As DNA, the CDR3 is TGCAGCGTTTCGGACAATAAGCAGTTCTTC. Amino acid sequence: CSVSDNKQFF. The J gene is TRBJ2-1, the V gene TRBV29-1; possible D gene TRBD1, 5 bases. Germline V gene data show CDR1 as SQVTM and CDR2 as ANQGSEA. This CDR3 is 10 amino acids long.

V and J are TRBV2 and TRBJ2-7, with D possibly matching TRBD1 (6 bases). Germline CDR1 reads SNHLY; CDR2 reads FYNNEI. The CDR3 covers 14 residues. The V end was cut by 6 bases, the J end by 5 bases, with 17 bases between. The CDR3, as DNA: TGTGCCAGCAGGGACCAGGGGTTCCGGGACGAGCAGTACTTC. As protein: CASRDQGFRDEQYF.

There are many counts of this clonotype. The J gene is TRBJ1-4, the V gene TRBV20-1; 8 nucleotides line up with TRBD1. The CDR3 spans 14 residues. CDR1 is DFQATT and CDR2 is SNEGSKA in the germline V gene (reference sequence). V dropped 5 bases and J dropped 8; count of bases not matched to a gene: 10. The CDR3 spells CSASGQGAREKLFF. The CDR3 coding sequence is TGCAGTGCTTCCGGGCAGGGGGCTCGGGAAAAACTGTTTTTT.

The rearrangement joins TRBV12-3 or TRBV12-4 to TRBJ2-3; D is possibly TRBD1 (6 bases). V was pared by 4 bases and J by 1 base, with 15 bases between. The CDR3 totals 16 residues. Written as DNA, the CDR3 is TGTGCCAGCAGTTCCTCATACAGGGTAGGCACAGATACGCAGTATTTT. It yields the protein CASSSSYRVGTDTQYF.

This clonotype occurred many times. The chain joins TRBV20-1 to TRBJ1-2, with D uncertain. Between the trimmed V and J ends, which lost 3 bases and 7 bases, there was a span of 21 bases. Germline V CDR1 and CDR2: DFQATT, SNEGSKA (reference sequence). CDR3 length: 15 residues. The CDR3 here is CSASGPLLPTRGYTF. As DNA, the CDR3 is TGCAGTGCTAGTGGTCCCCTACTACCCACTCGTGGCTACACCTTC.

This clonotype has at least ten counts. The chain combines TRBV10-3 with TRBJ2-1, with 10 bases identical to TRBD2. The CDR3 contains 15 residues. Germline V CDR1 and CDR2: ENHRY, SYGVKD. V shed 4 bases, J shed 5 bases, and the junction held 5 bases outside the gene matches. CDR3 amino acids: CAISVLAGADNEQFF. The CDR3 nucleotides read TGTGCCATCAGTGTTCTAGCGGGGGCCGACAATGAGCAGTTCTTC.

V usage is TRBV20-1 and J usage is TRBJ1-3, with D possibly TRBD1 on 6 matching bases. From germline, CDR1 is DFQATT and CDR2 SNEGSKA (reference sequence). The CDR3 is made up of 11 amino acids. For the CDR3, the DNA is TGCGGACAGTACTCTGGAAACACCATATATTTT. It yields the protein CGQYSGNTIYF.

This clonotype appeared many times. The chain uses TRBV20-1 and TRBJ2-5; D is unresolved. The ends were cut back, 3 bases at V and 5 bases at J, with 10 bases in the middle. CDR1 and CDR2 (germline): DFQATT, SNEGSKA (reference sequence). This CDR3 region has 12 residues. The CDR3 loop is CSARYPGETQYF. The CDR3 bases are TGCAGTGCTAGGTACCCTGGGGAGACCCAGTACTTC.

The V call is TRBV28, the J call TRBJ1-6, with TRBD1 as a possible D gene (6 bases). This CDR3 has 13 amino acids. CDR1 MDHEN and CDR2 SYDVKM come from the germline V gene. V was trimmed by 6 bases and J by 6 bases, leaving 9 bases between them. As DNA, the CDR3 is TGTGCCAGCAGCACAGGGAGTAATTCACCCCTCCACTTT. This codes for CASSTGSNSPLHF.

The V call is TRBV24-1, the J call TRBJ2-1; 9 bases line up with TRBD1. Germline CDR1 KGHDR, CDR2 SFDVKD. This CDR3 is 16 amino acids long. V shed 4 bases, J shed 2 bases, and the junction held 5 bases outside the gene matches. CDR3 region: CATSDPRQGAYNEQFF. The DNA of the CDR3 is TGTGCCACCAGTGACCCACGACAGGGGGCCTACAATGAGCAGTTCTTC.

This clonotype was recorded a few times. The chain employs TRBV12-3 or TRBV12-4 and TRBJ1-6; D not resolved. V was cut by 8 bases and J by 9 bases, with 8 bases left in between. The CDR3 has 11 residues. Here the CDR3 DNA reads TGTGCCAGCGCGGACCCTTCACCCCTCCACTTT. This translates into CASADPSPLHF.

The chain links TRBV24-1 to TRBJ2-5, with D possibly matching TRBD2 (6 bases). The V end lost 3 bases, the J end lost 1 base, and 14 bases lay between the germline ends. CDR1 is KGHDR, CDR2 SFDVKD, per germline. This CDR3 is built from 16 residues. The CDR3 coding sequence is TGTGCCACCAGTGATAGCAGGCGGAGGGCCCAAGAGACCCAGTACTTC. Translating it yields CATSDSRRRAQETQYF.

This clonotype turned up a few times. This chain joins TRBV18 and TRBJ2-5; D might be TRBD2 (6 bases). The CDR3 is 13 amino acids. Germline CDR1 KGHSH, CDR2 LQKENI. The V gene lost 3 bases and the J gene lost 5 bases, with 10 bases spanning the gap. CDR3 bases: TGTGCCAGCTCACCGGGACTCGGGGAGACCCAGTACTTC. Its protein is CASSPGLGETQYF.

This clonotype was counted only a few times. The chain employs TRBV19 and TRBJ1-6; possible D gene TRBD1, 5 bases. The CDR3 covers 14 residues. Trimming stripped 1 base from V and 8 bases from J, with 9 bases between. CDR1 and CDR2 from the germline V gene are LNHDA and SQIVND (reference sequence). The DNA of the CDR3 is TGTGCCAGTAGTATAGCAGGAGGGGATTCACCCCTCCACTTT. Its translation: CASSIAGGDSPLHF.